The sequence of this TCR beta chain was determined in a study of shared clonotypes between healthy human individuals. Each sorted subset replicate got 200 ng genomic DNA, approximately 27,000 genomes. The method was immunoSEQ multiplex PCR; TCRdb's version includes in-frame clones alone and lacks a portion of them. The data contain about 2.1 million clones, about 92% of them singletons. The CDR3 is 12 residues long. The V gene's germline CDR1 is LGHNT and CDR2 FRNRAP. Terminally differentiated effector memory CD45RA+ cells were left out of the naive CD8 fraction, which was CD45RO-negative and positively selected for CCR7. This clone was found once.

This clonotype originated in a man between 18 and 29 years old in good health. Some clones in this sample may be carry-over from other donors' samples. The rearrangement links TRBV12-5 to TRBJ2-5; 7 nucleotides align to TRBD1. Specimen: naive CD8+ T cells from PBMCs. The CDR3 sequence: CATSQGVGTQYF. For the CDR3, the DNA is TGTGCCACTTCCCAGGGGGTGGGGACCCAGTACTTC. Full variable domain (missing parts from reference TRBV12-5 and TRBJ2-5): DARVTQTPRHKVTEMGQEVTMRCQPILGHNTVFWYRQTMMQGLELLAYFRNRAPLDDSGMPKDRFSAEMPDATLATLKIQPSEPRDSAVYFCATSQGVGTQYFGPGTRLLVL.